The 7 T cell receptor beta chains below come from one sample, sequenced in a study of blood T cell repertoires in COVID-19. Clones were read by immunoSEQ multiplex PCR, and TCRdb kept only the in-frame ones, dropping some. The sample has hundreds of thousands of clones, around 88% seen once. Sequencing was performed on PBMCs or T cells enriched from blood (not recorded which). These receptor sequences come from a woman aged 40 to 49 who had recovered from COVID-19.

The chain combines TRBV10-2 with TRBJ1-3, with 10 bases fitting TRBD1. This CDR3 comprises 15 residues. J was trimmed by 7 bases and V by 4 bases; bases with no gene match: 7. Germline V gene sequence: CDR1 WSHSY, CDR2 SAAADI. CDR3 residues: CASSGGTGAANTIYF. CDR3 DNA: TGCGCCAGCAGTGGTGGGACAGGGGCTGCGAACACCATATATTTT.

The table lists this clone with a count of one. The chain combines TRBV9 with TRBJ1-4; D ambiguous. Germline V gives CDR1 SGDLS, CDR2 YYNGEE. Trimming cost V 0 bases and J 6 bases, with 9 bases left between them. The CDR3 has 14 residues. CDR3 nucleotides: TGTGCCAGCAGCGTAGGGTGGCTGGATGAAAAACTGTTTTTT. Residues: CASSVGWLDEKLFF.

This clone was counted a single time. This chain links TRBV5-6 with TRBJ2-3, with 7 nucleotides matching TRBD2. Germline V gene sequence: CDR1 SGHDT, CDR2 YYEEEE. J was trimmed by 5 bases and V by 4 bases; bases with no gene match: 13. The CDR3 extends over 16 amino acids. CDR3 DNA sequence: TGTGCCAGCAGCGGGGGGGAGGGCCCCCTGGGAGATACGCAGTATTTT. The encoded protein is CASSGGEGPLGDTQYF.

The V call is TRBV18, the J call TRBJ1-5; D is unresolved. With 4 bases removed from V and 3 bases from J, the gap between germline ends came to 10 bases. Looked up from germline, CDR1 is KGHSH and CDR2 is LQKENI. This CDR3 is 14 amino acids long. CDR3 DNA sequence: TGTGCCAGCTCACTCGGAGGGCCCAATCAGCCCCAGCATTTT. This encodes CASSLGGPNQPQHF.

CDR3 DNA: TGTGCCAGCAGTTTGCGGCTCTCCAAACCCGGGGCCAACGTCCTGACTTTC. Its translation: CASSLRLSKPGANVLTF. The V call is TRBV28, the J call TRBJ2-6; D call uncertain. The CDR3 runs to 17 residues. The V gene lost 3 bases and the J gene lost 4 bases, with 16 bases spanning the gap. Germline CDR1 MDHEN, CDR2 SYDVKM.

The chain couples TRBV5-1 to TRBJ2-7; weak D call: TRBD2 (5 bases). Trimming cost V 0 bases and J 1 base, with 17 bases left between them. The CDR3 loop spans 17 amino acids. In germline, CDR1 is SGHRS, CDR2 YFSETQ. CDR3: CASSLGAGTGISYEQYF. The CDR3 coding sequence is TGCGCCAGCAGCTTGGGAGCCGGTACGGGAATATCCTACGAGCAGTACTTC.

V usage is TRBV2 and J usage is TRBJ1-6, with D possibly TRBD1 on 6 matching bases. V was clipped by 5 bases and J by 8 bases, with 7 bases between them. CDR1 SNHLY and CDR2 FYNNEI come from the germline V gene. The CDR3 spans 12 residues. The CDR3 region is CASSNRDSPLHF. The CDR3 DNA reads TGTGCCAGCAGTAACAGGGATTCACCCCTCCACTTT.